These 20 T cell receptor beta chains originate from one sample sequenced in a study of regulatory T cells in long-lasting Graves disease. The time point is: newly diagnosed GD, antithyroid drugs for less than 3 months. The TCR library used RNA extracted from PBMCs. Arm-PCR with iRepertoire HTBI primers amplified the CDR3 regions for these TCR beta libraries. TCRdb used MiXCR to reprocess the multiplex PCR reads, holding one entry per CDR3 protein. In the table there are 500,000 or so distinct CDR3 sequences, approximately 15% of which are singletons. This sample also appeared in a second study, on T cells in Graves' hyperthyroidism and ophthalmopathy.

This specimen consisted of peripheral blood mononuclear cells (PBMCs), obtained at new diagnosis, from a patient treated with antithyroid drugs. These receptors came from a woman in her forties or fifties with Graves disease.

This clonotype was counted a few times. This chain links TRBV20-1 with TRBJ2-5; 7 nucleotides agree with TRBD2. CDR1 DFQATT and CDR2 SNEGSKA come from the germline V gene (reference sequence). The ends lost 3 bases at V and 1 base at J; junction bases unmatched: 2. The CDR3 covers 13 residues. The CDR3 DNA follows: TGCAGTGCTAGCTGGGAGGGCCAAGAGACCCAGTACTTC. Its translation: CSASWEGQETQYF.

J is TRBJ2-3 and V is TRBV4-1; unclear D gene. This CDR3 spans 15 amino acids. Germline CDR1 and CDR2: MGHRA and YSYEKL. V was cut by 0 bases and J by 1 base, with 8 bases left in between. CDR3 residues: CASSQEPHRTDTQYF. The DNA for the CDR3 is TGCGCCAGCAGCCAAGAGCCGCACCGCACAGATACGCAGTATTTT.

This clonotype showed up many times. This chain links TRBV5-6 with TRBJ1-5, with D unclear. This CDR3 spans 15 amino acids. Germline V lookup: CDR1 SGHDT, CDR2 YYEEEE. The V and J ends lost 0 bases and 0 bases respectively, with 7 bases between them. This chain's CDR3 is CASSLGQYSNQPQHF. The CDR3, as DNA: TGTGCCAGCAGCTTGGGGCAGTATAGCAATCAGCCCCAGCATTTT.

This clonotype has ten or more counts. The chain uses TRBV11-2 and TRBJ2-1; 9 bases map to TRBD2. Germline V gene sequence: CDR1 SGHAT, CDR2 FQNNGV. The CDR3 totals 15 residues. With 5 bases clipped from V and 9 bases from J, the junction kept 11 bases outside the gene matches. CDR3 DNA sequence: TGTGCCAGCAGCCTCCTAGGGCTAGCGGGGCGTGAGCAGTTCTTC. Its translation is CASSLLGLAGREQFF. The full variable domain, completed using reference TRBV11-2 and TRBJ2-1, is EAGVAQSPRYKIIEKRQSVAFWCNPISGHATLYWYQQILGQGPKLLIQFQNNGVVDDSQLPKDRFSAERLKGVDSTLKIQPAKLEDSAVYLCASSLLGLAGREQFFGPGTRLTVL.

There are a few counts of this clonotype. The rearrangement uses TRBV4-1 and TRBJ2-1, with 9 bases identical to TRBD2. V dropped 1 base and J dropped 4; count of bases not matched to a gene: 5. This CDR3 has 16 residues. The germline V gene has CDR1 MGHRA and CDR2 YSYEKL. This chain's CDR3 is CASSQGDSGSYNEQFF. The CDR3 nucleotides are TGCGCCAGCAGCCAAGGGGATAGCGGGAGTTACAATGAGCAGTTCTTC.

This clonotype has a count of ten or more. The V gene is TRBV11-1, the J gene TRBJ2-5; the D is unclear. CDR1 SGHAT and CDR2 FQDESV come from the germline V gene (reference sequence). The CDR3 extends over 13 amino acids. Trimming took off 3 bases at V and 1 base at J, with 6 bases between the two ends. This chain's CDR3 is CASSLPSQETQYF. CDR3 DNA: TGTGCCAGCAGCTTGCCCAGCCAAGAGACCCAGTACTTC.

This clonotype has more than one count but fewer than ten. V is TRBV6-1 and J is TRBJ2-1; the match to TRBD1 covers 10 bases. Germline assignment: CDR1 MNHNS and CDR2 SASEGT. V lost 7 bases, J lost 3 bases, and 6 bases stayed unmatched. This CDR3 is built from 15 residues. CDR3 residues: CASNGRTGGYNEQFF. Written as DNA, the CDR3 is TGTGCCAGCAACGGAAGGACAGGGGGCTACAATGAGCAGTTCTTC.

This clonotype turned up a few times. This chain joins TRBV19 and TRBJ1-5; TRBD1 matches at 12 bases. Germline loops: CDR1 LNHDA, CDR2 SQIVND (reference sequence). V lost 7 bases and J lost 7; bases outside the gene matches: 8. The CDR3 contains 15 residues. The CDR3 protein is CASTIGTGGGQPQHF. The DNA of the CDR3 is TGTGCCAGTACCATCGGGACAGGGGGCGGACAGCCCCAGCATTTT. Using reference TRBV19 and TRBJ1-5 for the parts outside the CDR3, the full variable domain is DGGITQSPKYLFRKEGQNVTLSCEQNLNHDAMYWYRQDPGQGLRLIYYSQIVNDFQKGDIAEGYSVSREKKESFPLTVTSAQKNPTAFYLCASTIGTGGGQPQHFGDGTRLSIL.

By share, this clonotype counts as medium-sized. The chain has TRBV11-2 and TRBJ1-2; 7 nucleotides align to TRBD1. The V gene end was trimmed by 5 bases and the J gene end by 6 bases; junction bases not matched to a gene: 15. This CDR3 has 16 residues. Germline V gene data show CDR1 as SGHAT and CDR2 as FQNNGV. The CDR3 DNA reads TGTGCCAGCAGCCCCCCTCCCCCCGACAGGGAGGATGGCTACACCTTC. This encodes CASSPPPPDREDGYTF.

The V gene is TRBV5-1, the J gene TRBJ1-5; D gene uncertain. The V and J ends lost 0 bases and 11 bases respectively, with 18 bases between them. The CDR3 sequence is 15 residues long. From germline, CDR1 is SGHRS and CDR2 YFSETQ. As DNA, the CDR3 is TGCGCCAGCAGCTTGGCCGGCAATCCGAATGATGCCCAGCATTTT. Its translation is CASSLAGNPNDAQHF. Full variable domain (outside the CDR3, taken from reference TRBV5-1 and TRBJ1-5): KAGVTQTPRYLIKTRGQQVTLSCSPISGHRSVSWYQQTPGQGLQFLFEYFSETQRNKGNFPGRFSGRQFSNSRSEMNVSTLELGDSALYLCASSLAGNPNDAQHFGDGTRLSIL.

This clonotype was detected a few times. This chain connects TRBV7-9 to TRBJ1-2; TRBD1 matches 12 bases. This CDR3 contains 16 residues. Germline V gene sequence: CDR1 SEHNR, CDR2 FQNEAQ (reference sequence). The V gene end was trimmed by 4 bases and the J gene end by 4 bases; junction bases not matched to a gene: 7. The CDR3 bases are TGTGCCAGCAGCTCGGGCCCGGGACAGGGGGCCTATGGCTACACCTTC. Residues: CASSSGPGQGAYGYTF.

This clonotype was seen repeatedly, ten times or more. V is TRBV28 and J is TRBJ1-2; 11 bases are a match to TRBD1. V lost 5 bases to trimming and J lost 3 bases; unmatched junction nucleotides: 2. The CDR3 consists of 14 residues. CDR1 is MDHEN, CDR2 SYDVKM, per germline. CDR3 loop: CASSRTGGHYGYTF. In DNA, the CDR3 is TGTGCCAGCAGTCGGACAGGGGGCCACTATGGCTACACCTTC.

CDR3 DNA sequence: TGTTCCAGCATACCACAGGATGCCTACGAGCAGTATGTC. Encoded protein: CSSIPQDAYEQYV. This chain connects TRBV2 to TRBJ2-7, with D perhaps TRBD1 (5 bases). CDR1 and CDR2 (germline): SNHLY, FYNNEI. CDR3 length: 13 residues.

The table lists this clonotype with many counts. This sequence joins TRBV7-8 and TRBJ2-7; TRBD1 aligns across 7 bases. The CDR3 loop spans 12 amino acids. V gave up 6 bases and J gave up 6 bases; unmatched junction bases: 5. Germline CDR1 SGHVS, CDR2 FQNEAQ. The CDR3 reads CASSQRTGEQYF. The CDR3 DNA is TGTGCCAGCAGTCAACGGACAGGCGAGCAGTACTTC.

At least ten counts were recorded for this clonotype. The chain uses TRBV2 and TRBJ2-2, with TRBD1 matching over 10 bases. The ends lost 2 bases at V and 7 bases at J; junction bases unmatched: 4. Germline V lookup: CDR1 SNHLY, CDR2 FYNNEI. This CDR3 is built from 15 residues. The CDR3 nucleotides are TGTGCCAGCAGTGAACGGACAGGGGGTTTCGGGGAGCTGTTTTTT. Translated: CASSERTGGFGELFF. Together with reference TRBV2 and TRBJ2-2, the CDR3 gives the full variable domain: EPEVTQTPSHQVTQMGQEVILRCVPISNHLYFYWYRQILGQKVEFLVSFYNNEISEKSEIFDDQFSVERPDGSNFTLKIRSTKLEDSAMYFCASSERTGGFGELFFGEGSRLTVL.

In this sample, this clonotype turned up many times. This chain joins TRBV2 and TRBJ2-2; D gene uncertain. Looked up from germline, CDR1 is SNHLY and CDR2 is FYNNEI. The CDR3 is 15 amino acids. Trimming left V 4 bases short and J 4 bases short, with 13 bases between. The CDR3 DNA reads TGTGCCAGCAGTGGGTGGTCAGGCGGCACCGGGGAGCTGTTTTTT. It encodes CASSGWSGGTGELFF.

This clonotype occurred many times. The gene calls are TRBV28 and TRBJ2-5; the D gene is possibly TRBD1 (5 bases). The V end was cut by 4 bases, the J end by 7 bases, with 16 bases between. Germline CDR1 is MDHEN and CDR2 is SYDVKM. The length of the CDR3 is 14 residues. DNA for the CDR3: TGTGCCAGCAGTTCCTCGGACACAAGGGCGACCCAGTACTTC. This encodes CASSSSDTRATQYF.

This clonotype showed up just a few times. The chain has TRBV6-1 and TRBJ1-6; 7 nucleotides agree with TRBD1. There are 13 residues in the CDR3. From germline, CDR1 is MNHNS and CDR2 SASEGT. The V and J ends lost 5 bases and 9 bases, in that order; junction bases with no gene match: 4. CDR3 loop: CASSTDRASPLHF. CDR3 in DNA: TGTGCCAGCAGTACCGACAGGGCTTCACCCCTCCACTTT.

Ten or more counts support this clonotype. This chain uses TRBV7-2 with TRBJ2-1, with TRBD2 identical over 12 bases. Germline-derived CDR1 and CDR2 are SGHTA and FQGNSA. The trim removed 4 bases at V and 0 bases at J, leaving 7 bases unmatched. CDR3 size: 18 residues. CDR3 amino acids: CASSSLAGGLSSYNEQFF. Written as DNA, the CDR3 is TGTGCCAGCAGCTCTCTAGCGGGAGGGCTCAGCTCCTACAATGAGCAGTTCTTC.

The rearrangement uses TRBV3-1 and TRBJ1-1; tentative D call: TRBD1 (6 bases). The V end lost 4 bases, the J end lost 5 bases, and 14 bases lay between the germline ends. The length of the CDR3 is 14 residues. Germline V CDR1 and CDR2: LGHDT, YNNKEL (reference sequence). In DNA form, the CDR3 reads TGTGCCAGCAGCCGTCGGGGGGCTGGTACTGAAGCTTTCTTT. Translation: CASSRRGAGTEAFF.